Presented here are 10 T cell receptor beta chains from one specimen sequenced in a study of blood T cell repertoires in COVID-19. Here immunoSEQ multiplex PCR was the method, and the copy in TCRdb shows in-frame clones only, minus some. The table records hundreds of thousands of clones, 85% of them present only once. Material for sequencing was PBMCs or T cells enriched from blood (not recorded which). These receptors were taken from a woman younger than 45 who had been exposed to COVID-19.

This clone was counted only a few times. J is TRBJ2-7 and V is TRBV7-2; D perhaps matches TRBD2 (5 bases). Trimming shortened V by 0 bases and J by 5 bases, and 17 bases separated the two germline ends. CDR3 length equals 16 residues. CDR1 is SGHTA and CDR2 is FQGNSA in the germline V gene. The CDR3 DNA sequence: TGTGCCAGCAGCTTAGCAGGACGGGAAGGGTTTAACGAGCAGTACTTC. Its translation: CASSLAGREGFNEQYF. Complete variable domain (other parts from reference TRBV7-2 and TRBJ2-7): GAGVSQSPSNKVTEKGKDVELRCDPISGHTALYWYRQSLGQGLEFLIYFQGNSAPDKSGLPSDRFSAERTGGSVSTLTIQRTQQEDSAVYLCASSLAGREGFNEQYFGPGTRLTVT.

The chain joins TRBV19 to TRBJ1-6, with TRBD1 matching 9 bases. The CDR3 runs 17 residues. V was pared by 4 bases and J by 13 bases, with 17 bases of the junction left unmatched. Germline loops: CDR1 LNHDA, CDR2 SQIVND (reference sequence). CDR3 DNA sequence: TGTGCCAGTAGTAGAACCGGGACAGGGCCTCCTTTTTCGCCCCTCCACTTT. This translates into CASSRTGTGPPFSPLHF.

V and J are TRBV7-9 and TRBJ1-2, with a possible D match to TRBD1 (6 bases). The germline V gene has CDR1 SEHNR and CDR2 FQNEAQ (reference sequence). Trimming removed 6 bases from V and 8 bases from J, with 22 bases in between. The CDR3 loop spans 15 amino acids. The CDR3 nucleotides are TGTGCCAGCAGAGAAAATGGGACACCACATGCCGGCTACACCTTC. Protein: CASRENGTPHAGYTF.

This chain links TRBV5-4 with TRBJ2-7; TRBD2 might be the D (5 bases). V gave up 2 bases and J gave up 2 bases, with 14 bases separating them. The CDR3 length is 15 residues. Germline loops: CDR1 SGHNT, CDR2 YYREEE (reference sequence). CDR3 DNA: TGTGCCAGCAGCTTTAGGGAACGGGGTACCTACGAGCAGTACTTC. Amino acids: CASSFRERGTYEQYF.

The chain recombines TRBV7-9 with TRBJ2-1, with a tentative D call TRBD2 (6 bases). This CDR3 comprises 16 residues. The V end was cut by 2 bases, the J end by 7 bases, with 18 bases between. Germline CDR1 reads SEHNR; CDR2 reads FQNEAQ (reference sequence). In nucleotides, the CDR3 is TGTGCCAGCAGCTTATTTTTTGGGGAGGTATGGAATGAGCAGTTCTTC. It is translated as CASSLFFGEVWNEQFF.

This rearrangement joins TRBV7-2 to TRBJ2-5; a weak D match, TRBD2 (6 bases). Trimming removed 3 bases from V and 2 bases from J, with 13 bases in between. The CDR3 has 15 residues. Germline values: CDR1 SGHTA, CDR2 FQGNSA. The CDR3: CASSLYLGGQETQYF. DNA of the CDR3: TGTGCCAGCAGCTTGTATCTCGGGGGTCAAGAGACCCAGTACTTC.

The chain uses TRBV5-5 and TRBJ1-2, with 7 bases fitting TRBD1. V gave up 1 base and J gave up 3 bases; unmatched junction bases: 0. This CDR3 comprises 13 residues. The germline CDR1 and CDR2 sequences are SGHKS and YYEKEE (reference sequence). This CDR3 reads CASSLTGDYGYTF. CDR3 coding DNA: TGTGCCAGCAGCTTGACAGGGGACTATGGCTACACCTTC.

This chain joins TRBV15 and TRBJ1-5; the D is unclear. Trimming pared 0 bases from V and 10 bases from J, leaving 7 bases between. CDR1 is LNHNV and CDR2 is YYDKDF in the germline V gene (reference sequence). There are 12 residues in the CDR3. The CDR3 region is CATSRDLAPQHF. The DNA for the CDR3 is TGTGCCACCAGCAGAGATCTGGCACCCCAGCATTTT.

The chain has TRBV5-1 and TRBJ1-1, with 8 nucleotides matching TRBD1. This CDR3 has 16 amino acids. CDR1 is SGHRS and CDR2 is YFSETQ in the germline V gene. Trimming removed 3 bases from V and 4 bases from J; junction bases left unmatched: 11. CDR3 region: CASSWLDRARSTEAFF. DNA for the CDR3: TGCGCCAGCAGCTGGCTGGACAGGGCGAGGAGCACTGAAGCTTTCTTT.

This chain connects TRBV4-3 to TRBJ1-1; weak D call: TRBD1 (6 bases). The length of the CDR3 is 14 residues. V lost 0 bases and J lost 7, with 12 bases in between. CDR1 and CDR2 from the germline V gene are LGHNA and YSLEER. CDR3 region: CASSQDSSQGEAFF. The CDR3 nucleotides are TGCGCCAGCAGCCAAGATTCGTCACAGGGTGAAGCTTTCTTT.